This TCR beta chain came from a study of cytomegalovirus exposure and HLA in healthy donors. Primers included in the PCR were 60 Vbeta and 13 Jbeta primers. Assay: immunoSEQ multiplex PCR; the TCRdb copy retains only in-frame clones and omits some. The sample carries approximately 160,000 clones, about 77% recorded once. The V and J ends lost 4 bases and 3 bases, in that order; junction bases with no gene match: 3. The germline V gene has CDR1 SEHNR and CDR2 FQNEAQ (reference sequence). The CDR3 consists of 15 residues. The V call is TRBV7-9, the J call TRBJ2-3, with 11 bases that match TRBD2. The sequenced material came from PBMCs. The sequence came from a woman in her forties in good health and CMV-seropositive. The chain's CDR3 is CASSSWTSGTDTQYF. The DNA for the CDR3 is TGTGCCAGCAGCTCCTGGACTAGCGGGACAGATACGCAGTATTTT.